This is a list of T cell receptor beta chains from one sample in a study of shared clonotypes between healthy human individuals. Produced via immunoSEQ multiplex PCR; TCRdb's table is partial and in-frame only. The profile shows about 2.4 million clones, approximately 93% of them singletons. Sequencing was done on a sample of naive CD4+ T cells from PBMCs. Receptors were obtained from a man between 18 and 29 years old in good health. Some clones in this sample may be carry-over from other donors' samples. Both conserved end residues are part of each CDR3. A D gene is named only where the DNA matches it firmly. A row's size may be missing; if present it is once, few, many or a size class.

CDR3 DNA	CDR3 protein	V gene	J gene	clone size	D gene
TGTGCCAGCAGCTGGGTACAGGGGTATGAGCAGTTCTTC	CASSWVQGYEQFF	TRBV11-3	TRBJ2-1	-	TRBD1
TGTGCCAGCAGTGATAGAAGCGGCTACACCTTC	CASSDRSGYTF	TRBV2	TRBJ1-2	few	-
TGTGCCAGCAGTTCGGGACTTGGGAGGTCCCCTTATTTCTATGGCTACACCTTC	CASSSGLGRSPYFYGYTF	TRBV28	TRBJ1-2	-	-
TGTGCCAGCAGTGAAGTCCTAGCGGGGCATCACGAGCAGTACTTC	CASSEVLAGHHEQYF	TRBV2	TRBJ2-7	-	TRBD2
TGTGCCAGTAGTTTCAGGGGCAATCAGCCCCAGCATTTT	CASSFRGNQPQHF	TRBV19	TRBJ1-5	-	-
TGTGCCAGCAGCTCGCCAGGGAGCTCCTACAATGAGCAGTTCTTC	CASSSPGSSYNEQFF	TRBV5-4	TRBJ2-1	-	-
TGTGCCAGCGTCAGGGGGACTGGGGGAAACACCATATATTTT	CASVRGTGGNTIYF	TRBV6-6	TRBJ1-3	-	TRBD1
TGTGCCAGCAGCTTGGTCAGCGGGTCGTGGAATGAGCAGTTCTTC	CASSLVSGSWNEQFF	TRBV5-4	TRBJ2-1	once	-
TGTGCCAGCAGCTTTAAGGGAGATCGGGAGACCCAGTACTTC	CASSFKGDRETQYF	TRBV7-9	TRBJ2-5	-	-
TGTGCCAGCATCCAAAGAGGGCAGGTGTTAGCCGGGGAGCTGTTTTTT	CASIQRGQVLAGELFF	TRBV7-2	TRBJ2-2	-	-
TGTGCCAGCAGCTTAACAGGGGCCGCAGATACGCAGTATTTT	CASSLTGAADTQYF	TRBV7-3	TRBJ2-3	-	-
TGTGCCAGCAGCCCCCAGGGGGGAGACTACGAGCAGTACTTC	CASSPQGGDYEQYF	TRBV7-2	TRBJ2-7	once	-
TGTGCCAGCTCACTCCGGGACGAGCAGTACTTC	CASSLRDEQYF	TRBV18	TRBJ2-7	few	-
TGTGCCAGCAGCTTGGGACAGCCGGCGGAGACCCAGTACTTC	CASSLGQPAETQYF	TRBV7-2	TRBJ2-5	-	TRBD1
TGTGCCAGCAGCTCGACTAGCGGGGTCTACGAGCAGTACTTC	CASSSTSGVYEQYF	TRBV7-9	TRBJ2-7	-	TRBD2
TGTGCCAGCAGCTTACGGGGACAGGGGGGTTCACCCCTCCACTTT	CASSLRGQGGSPLHF	TRBV7-9	TRBJ1-6	-	TRBD1
TGTGCCAGCAGATTCAGGGGATTGGGCGAGCAGTACTTC	CASRFRGLGEQYF	TRBV5-6	TRBJ2-7	-	-
TGTGCCAGCAGCTTCTCCCCAGGGCCCCACGAGCAGTACTTC	CASSFSPGPHEQYF	TRBV7-2	TRBJ2-7	-	-
TGTGCCAGCAGTTACTCCCCCGATGGGGGAGAGACCCAGTACTTC	CASSYSPDGGETQYF	TRBV6-5	TRBJ2-5	-	-
TGCGCCAGCAGCTTTGTAGGGTTTTCAGATACGCAGTATTTT	CASSFVGFSDTQYF	TRBV5-1	TRBJ2-3	-	-
TGTGCCAGCTCACGTGACCCGGTAGAGACCCAGTACTTC	CASSRDPVETQYF	TRBV18	TRBJ2-5	-	-
TGTGCCAGCAGCTTAAGGGGCCCGGATACGCAGTATTTT	CASSLRGPDTQYF	TRBV11-2	TRBJ2-3	-	-
TGTGCCAGCAGCTCCCACCGGACTAGCGGGCCTGGATACCAAGAGACCCAGTACTTC	CASSSHRTSGPGYQETQYF	TRBV7-2	TRBJ2-5	-	TRBD2
TGTGCCAGCAGCCCCGCTGGGGGGGGCACAGATACGCAGTATTTT	CASSPAGGGTDTQYF	TRBV25-1	TRBJ2-3	-	TRBD2
TGCGCCAGCAGCGGCAGGTCATGGACCCAGTACTTC	CASSGRSWTQYF	TRBV5-1	TRBJ2-5	-	-
TGTGCCAGCTCACCGAACAGGGACATGAACACTGAAGCTTTCTTT	CASSPNRDMNTEAFF	TRBV18	TRBJ1-1	-	-
TGTGCCAGCAGCTCCAACAGCGGGGGATCCGGGGAGCTGTTTTTT	CASSSNSGGSGELFF	TRBV7-2	TRBJ2-2	-	TRBD2
TGTGCCAGCAGCCGCGGCAGGGGGCTACCGACCTATGGCTACACCTTC	CASSRGRGLPTYGYTF	TRBV11-2	TRBJ1-2	-	TRBD1
TGCGCCAGCAGCCTAGGACTAGCGGGAGGGCCACGCACAGATACGCAGTATTTT	CASSLGLAGGPRTDTQYF	TRBV4-3	TRBJ2-3	-	TRBD2
TGTGCCAGCAGCCGGGCTAGCGGGTACGAGCAGTACTTC	CASSRASGYEQYF	TRBV14	TRBJ2-7	-	TRBD2
TGTGCCAGCTCACCCACCAGGACAGGTGATGGCGGCACTGAAGCTTTCTTT	CASSPTRTGDGGTEAFF	TRBV18	TRBJ1-1	-	TRBD1
TGTGCCAGTAGTATAAGTACAGGCTATGGCTACACCTTC	CASSISTGYGYTF	TRBV19	TRBJ1-2	-	-
TGCAGCGTTGAGGGTAGCACAGATACGCAGTATTTT	CSVEGSTDTQYF	TRBV29-1	TRBJ2-3	-	-
TGTGCCAGCAGCCGCGAACAGAGTCGGTCACCCCTCCACTTT	CASSREQSRSPLHF	TRBV7-9	TRBJ1-6	-	-
TGTGCCAGCAGCTTAAACAGGGGTATGAGCACTGAAGCTTTCTTT	CASSLNRGMSTEAFF	TRBV7-2	TRBJ1-1	-	TRBD1
TGTGCCAGCAGCTTGTTGACTAGCGGGAGAGATGAGCAGTTCTTC	CASSLLTSGRDEQFF	TRBV7-2	TRBJ2-1	-	TRBD2
TGTGCCAGCAGCGTGGGATCCTACAATGAGCAGTTCTTC	CASSVGSYNEQFF	TRBV9	TRBJ2-1	-	-
TGTGCCAGCAGCGAATGGACTAAGCGGGCTCACTACGAGCAGTACTTC	CASSEWTKRAHYEQYF	TRBV6-1	TRBJ2-7	-	-
TGCGCCAGCAGCGAACAGGGGGCGAGCCCTGAAGCTTTCTTT	CASSEQGASPEAFF	TRBV5-1	TRBJ1-1	-	TRBD1
TGTGCCTGGAGCCGAGGGGGGACGGGGAGCTCTGGAAACACCATATATTTT	CAWSRGGTGSSGNTIYF	TRBV30	TRBJ1-3	-	-
TGTGCCAGCAGTTTGGTCGGTCTATCCTACAATGAGCAGTTCTTC	CASSLVGLSYNEQFF	TRBV6-5	TRBJ2-1	-	-
TGTGCCAGCTCACGGGATGGTCCTCAAGAGACCCAGTACTTC	CASSRDGPQETQYF	TRBV18	TRBJ2-5	-	-
TGTGCCAGCAGCTTATCGACAACGGCCTACAATGAGCAGTTCTTC	CASSLSTTAYNEQFF	TRBV5-4	TRBJ2-1	-	-
TGTGCCAGCAGTTACTCGCTAGCACACAGCACAGATACGCAGTATTTT	CASSYSLAHSTDTQYF	TRBV6-5	TRBJ2-3	once	-
TGTGCCAGCAGCTTAGGTATCATTCGGGGGACCTACGAGCAGTACTTC	CASSLGIIRGTYEQYF	TRBV11-2	TRBJ2-7	-	-
TGTGCCAGCAGTGAAGCCCATTCGGCAGGCCTCTTC	CASSEAHSAGLF	TRBV2	TRBJ2-7	-	-
TGTGCCAGCAGTTCAATCCGGGACGGCCCTAACTATGGCTACACCTTC	CASSSIRDGPNYGYTF	TRBV28	TRBJ1-2	-	-
TGTGCCAGCAGTGAACAGGGGCGGCGTGGTCAGCCCCAGCATTTT	CASSEQGRRGQPQHF	TRBV28	TRBJ1-5	-	TRBD1
TGTGCCAGCAGCTTGGCCGGTAGCAATCAGCCCCAGCATTTT	CASSLAGSNQPQHF	TRBV5-6	TRBJ1-5	once	-
TGTGCCAGCAGCTTGGCCAAACGGGGGCGCACTGAAGCTTTCTTT	CASSLAKRGRTEAFF	TRBV5-4	TRBJ1-1	-	-
TGTGCCAGCAGACCCCGTCGGGACAGGGGGTTTGCTTCCTTC	CASRPRRDRGFASF	TRBV25-1	TRBJ2-4	-	TRBD1